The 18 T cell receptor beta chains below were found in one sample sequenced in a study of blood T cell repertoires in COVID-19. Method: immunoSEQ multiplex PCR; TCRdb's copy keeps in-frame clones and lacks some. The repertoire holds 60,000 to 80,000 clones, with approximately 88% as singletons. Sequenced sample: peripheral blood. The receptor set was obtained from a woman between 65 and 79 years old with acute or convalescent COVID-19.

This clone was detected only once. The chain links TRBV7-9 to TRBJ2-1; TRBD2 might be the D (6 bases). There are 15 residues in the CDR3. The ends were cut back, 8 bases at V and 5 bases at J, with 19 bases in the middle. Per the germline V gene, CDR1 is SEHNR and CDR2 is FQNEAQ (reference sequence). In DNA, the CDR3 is TGTGCCAGCGCGCCCGGGAGACTCCATCACAATGAGCAGTTCTTC. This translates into CASAPGRLHHNEQFF. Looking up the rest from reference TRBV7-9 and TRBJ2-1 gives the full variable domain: DTGVSQNPRHKITKRGQNVTFRCDPISEHNRLYWYRQTLGQGPEFLTYFQNEAQLEKSRLLSDRFSAERPKGSFSTLEIQRTEQGDSAMYLCASAPGRLHHNEQFFGPGTRLTVL.

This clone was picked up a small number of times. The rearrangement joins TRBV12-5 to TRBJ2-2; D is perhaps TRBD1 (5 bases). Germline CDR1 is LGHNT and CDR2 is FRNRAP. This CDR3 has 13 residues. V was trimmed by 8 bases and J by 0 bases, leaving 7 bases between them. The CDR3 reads CASRQPNTGELFF. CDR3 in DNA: TGTGCTAGTCGACAGCCGAACACCGGGGAGCTGTTTTTT.

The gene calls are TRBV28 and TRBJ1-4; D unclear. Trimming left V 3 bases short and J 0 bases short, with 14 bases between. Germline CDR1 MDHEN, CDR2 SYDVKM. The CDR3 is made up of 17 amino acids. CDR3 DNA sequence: TGTGCCAGCAGTTTTGGCCCAGACATTGCAACTAATGAAAAACTGTTTTTT. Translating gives CASSFGPDIATNEKLFF. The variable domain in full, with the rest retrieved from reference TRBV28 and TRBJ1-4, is DVKVTQSSRYLVKRTGEKVFLECVQDMDHENMFWYRQDPGLGLRLIYFSYDVKMKEKGDIPEGYSVSREKKERFSLILESASTNQTSMYLCASSFGPDIATNEKLFFGSGTQLSVL.

CDR3 residues: CATSDPANRVGYTF. CDR3 bases: TGTGCCACCAGTGATCCCGCAAACAGGGTAGGCTACACCTTC. The genes are TRBV24-1 and TRBJ1-2, with a weak D call TRBD1 (6 bases). The CDR3 is 14 amino acids. V lost 3 bases and J 8 bases, leaving 15 bases between the germline ends. CDR1 and CDR2 (germline): KGHDR, SFDVKD.

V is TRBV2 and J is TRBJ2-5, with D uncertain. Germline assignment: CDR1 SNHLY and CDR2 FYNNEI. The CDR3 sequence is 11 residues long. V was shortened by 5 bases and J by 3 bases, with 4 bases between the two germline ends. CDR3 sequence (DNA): TGTGCCAGCAGTATAAAAGAGACCCAGTACTTC. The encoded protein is CASSIKETQYF.

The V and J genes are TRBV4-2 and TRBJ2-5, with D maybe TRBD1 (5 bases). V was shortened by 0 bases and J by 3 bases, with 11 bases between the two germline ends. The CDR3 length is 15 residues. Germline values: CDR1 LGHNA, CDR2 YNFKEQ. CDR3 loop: CASSQDPDTEETQYF. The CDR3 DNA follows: TGTGCCAGCAGCCAAGATCCGGACACTGAAGAGACCCAGTACTTC.

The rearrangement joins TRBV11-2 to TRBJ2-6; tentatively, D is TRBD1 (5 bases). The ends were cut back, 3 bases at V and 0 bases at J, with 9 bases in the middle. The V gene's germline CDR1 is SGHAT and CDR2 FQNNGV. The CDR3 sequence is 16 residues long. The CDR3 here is CASSLYRYSGANVLTF. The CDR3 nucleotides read TGTGCCAGCAGCTTGTACAGGTACTCTGGGGCCAACGTCCTGACTTTC.

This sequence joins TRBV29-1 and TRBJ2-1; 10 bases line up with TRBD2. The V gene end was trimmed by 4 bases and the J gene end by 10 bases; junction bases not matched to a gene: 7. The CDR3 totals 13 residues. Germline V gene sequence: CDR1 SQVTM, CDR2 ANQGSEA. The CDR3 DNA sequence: TGCAGCGTTGGGGGCGGAGCGGGAGGGGAGCAGTTCTTC. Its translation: CSVGGGAGGEQFF.

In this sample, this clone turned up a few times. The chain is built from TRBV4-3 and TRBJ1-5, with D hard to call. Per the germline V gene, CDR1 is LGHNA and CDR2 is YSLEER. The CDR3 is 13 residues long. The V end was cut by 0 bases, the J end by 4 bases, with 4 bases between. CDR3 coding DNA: TGCGCCAGCAGCCAAGATCGTAATCAGCCCCAGCATTTT. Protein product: CASSQDRNQPQHF.

In DNA, the CDR3 is TGTGCCTGGAGGTTGAGGGGGGGAACTGAAGCTTTCTTT. It encodes CAWRLRGGTEAFF. This chain joins TRBV30 and TRBJ1-1; D perhaps matches TRBD1 (6 bases). Germline CDR1 is GTSNPN and CDR2 is SVGIG (reference sequence). Trimming pared 3 bases from V and 5 bases from J, leaving 13 bases between. This CDR3 has 13 amino acids.

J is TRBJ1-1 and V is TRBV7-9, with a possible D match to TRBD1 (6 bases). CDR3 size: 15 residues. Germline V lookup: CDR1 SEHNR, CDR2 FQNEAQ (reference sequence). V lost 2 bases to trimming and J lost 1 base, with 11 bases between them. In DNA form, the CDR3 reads TGTGCCAGCAGCTTAAAAAAAGGGGGGAACACTGAAGCTTTCTTT. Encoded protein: CASSLKKGGNTEAFF.

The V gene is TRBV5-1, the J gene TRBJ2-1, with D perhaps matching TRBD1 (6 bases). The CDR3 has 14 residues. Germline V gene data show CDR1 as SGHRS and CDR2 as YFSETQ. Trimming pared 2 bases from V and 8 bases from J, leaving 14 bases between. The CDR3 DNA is TGCGCCAGCAGCTTCGGGACACCCGCCGATGAGCAGTTCTTC. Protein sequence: CASSFGTPADEQFF.

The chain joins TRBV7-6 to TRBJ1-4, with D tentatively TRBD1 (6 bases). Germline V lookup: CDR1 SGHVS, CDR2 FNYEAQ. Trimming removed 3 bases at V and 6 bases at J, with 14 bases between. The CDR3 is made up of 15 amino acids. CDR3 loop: CASSLGRGGYEKLFF. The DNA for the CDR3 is TGTGCCAGCAGCTTGGGAAGGGGGGGGTATGAAAAACTGTTTTTT.

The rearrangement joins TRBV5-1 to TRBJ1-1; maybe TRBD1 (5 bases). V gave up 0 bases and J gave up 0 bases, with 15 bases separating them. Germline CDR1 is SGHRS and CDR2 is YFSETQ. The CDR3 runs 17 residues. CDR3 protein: CASSLAGRGYMNTEAFF. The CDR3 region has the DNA TGCGCCAGCAGCTTGGCCGGGAGGGGTTATATGAACACTGAAGCTTTCTTT.

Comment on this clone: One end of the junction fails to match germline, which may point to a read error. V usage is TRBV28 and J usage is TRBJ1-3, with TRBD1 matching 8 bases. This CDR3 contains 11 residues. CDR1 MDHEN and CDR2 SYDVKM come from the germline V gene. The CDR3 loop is CASSSNRGVNF. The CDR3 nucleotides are TGTGCCAGCAGTTCTAACAGGGGGGTGAATTTT. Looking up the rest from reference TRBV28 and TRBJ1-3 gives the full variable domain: DVKVTQSSRYLVKRTGEKVFLECVQDMDHENMFWYRQDPGLGLRLIYFSYDVKMKEKGDIPEGYSVSREKKERFSLILESASTNQTSMYLCASSSNRGVNFGEGSWLTVV.

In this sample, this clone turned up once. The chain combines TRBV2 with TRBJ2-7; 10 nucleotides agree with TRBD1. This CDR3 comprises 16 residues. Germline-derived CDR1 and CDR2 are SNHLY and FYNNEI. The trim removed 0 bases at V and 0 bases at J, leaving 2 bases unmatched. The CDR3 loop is CASSEATGGTSYEQYF. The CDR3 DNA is TGTGCCAGCAGTGAAGCGACAGGGGGCACCTCCTACGAGCAGTACTTC.

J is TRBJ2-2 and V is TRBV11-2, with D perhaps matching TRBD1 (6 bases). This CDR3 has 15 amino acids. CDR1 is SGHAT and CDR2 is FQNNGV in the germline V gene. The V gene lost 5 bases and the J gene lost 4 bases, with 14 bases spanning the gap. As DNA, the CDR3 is TGTGCCAGCAGCCCCGGACAGACGGCCACCGGGGAGCTGTTTTTT. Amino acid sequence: CASSPGQTATGELFF.

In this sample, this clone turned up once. CDR3 nucleotide sequence: TGTGCCAGCAGCCCAAAAACCACAGGCCACACCACTGAAGCTTTCTTT. It translates to CASSPKTTGHTTEAFF. The chain links TRBV7-8 to TRBJ1-1; weak D call: TRBD1 (5 bases). Trimming took off 5 bases at V and 4 bases at J, with 20 bases between the two ends. Germline lookup yields CDR1 SGHVS and CDR2 FQNEAQ. The CDR3 consists of 16 residues.